Sequencing of this T cell receptor (beta chain) was carried out in a study of regulatory and conventional T cells in RAG deficiency. Study-level points and caveats: Treg unique TCR beta sequences were approximately 96-fold fewer in Omenn syndrome and CID/AS patients than controls. Control T-cell subsets had markedly higher Shannon entropy and lower Simpson indices than RAG-deficient patients. Omenn patients showed >90% Treg-Tconv overlap and shorter CDR3 lengths.

The sorted regulatory T cells were CD4+, CD25-high and CD127-low, with genomic DNA sequenced. TCRdb's table, derived via immunoSEQ multiplex PCR, lists solely in-frame clones and lacks some. The data hold over 15,000 clones, with approximately 90% observed a single time. Note on this clone: What it binds is not known.

Germline V gene lookup returns CDR1 SGHDN and CDR2 FVKESK. The CDR3 covers 16 residues. V was shortened by 0 bases and J by 0 bases, with 9 bases between the two germline ends. These data were also reused for a study on regulatory T cells. From that second work: The primer mix had 52 TRBV and 13 TRBJ primers. Regulatory T cells showed the strongest V-J pair restriction and V/J gene skewing among patient repertoires.

This TCR was sampled from a human donor in good health. The chain employs TRBV14 and TRBJ2-1, with D unclear. Material for sequencing was Tregs sorted from blood. The CDR3 protein is CASSQDYRSSYNEQFF. In DNA, the CDR3 is TGTGCCAGCAGCCAAGACTACCGAAGCTCCTACAATGAGCAGTTCTTC.